This TCR beta chain comes out of a study of shared clonotypes between healthy human individuals. Study results and caveats: A handful of donors held about 5% of naive CD4 clonotypes in common.

Note on this clone: The antigen remains undetermined.

Trimming cost V 1 base and J 0 bases, with 13 bases left between them. This CDR3 contains 16 residues. The germline CDR1 and CDR2 sequences are SGHRS and YFSETQ. The method was immunoSEQ multiplex PCR; TCRdb's version includes in-frame clones alone and lacks a portion of them. The table includes 2.3 million or so clones, just over 90% detected once. Sample: naive CD4+ T cells from PBMCs. Subset of the sample: CD45RA+ positively selected. This TCR derives from a man in his late teens or twenties in good health. Some clones in this sample may be carry-over from other donors' samples. The rearrangement uses TRBV5-1 and TRBJ1-2, with D tentatively TRBD1 (5 bases). DNA of the CDR3: TGCGCCAGCAGCTTGAGTCCAGGGCGTCCTAACTATGGCTACACCTTC. It is translated as CASSLSPGRPNYGYTF.